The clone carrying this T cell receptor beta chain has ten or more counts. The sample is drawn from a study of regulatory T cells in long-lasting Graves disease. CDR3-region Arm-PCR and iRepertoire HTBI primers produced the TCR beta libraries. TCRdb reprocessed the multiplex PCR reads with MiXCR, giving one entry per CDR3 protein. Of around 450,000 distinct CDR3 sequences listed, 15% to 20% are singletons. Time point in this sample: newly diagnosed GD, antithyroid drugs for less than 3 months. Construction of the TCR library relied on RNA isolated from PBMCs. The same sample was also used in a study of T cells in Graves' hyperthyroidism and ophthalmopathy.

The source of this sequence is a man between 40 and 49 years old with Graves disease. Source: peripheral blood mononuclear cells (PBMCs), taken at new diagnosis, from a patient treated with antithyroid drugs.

The CDR3 DNA reads as TGTGCCAGCACTCCCTCCTTTGGAAAACTGTTTTTT. Amino acids: CASTPSFGKLFF. The chain uses TRBV28 and TRBJ1-4; D not resolved. V lost 7 bases, J lost 10 bases, and 13 bases lay in between. The CDR3 has 12 amino acids. Per germline, CDR1 MDHEN and CDR2 SYDVKM. Complete variable domain (other parts from reference TRBV28 and TRBJ1-4): DVKVTQSSRYLVKRTGEKVFLECVQDMDHENMFWYRQDPGLGLRLIYFSYDVKMKEKGDIPEGYSVSREKKERFSLILESASTNQTSMYLCASTPSFGKLFFGSGTQLSVL.